The 8 T cell receptor beta chains below come from one sample, sequenced in a study of shared clonotypes between healthy human individuals. The protocol was immunoSEQ multiplex PCR, while the TCRdb copy is restricted to in-frame clones and leaves out a portion. The data show 800,000 to 950,000 clones, about 97% seen once. Cells designated naive CD8 were CD45RO-negative and were positively selected for CCR7, with terminally differentiated effector memory CD45RA+ cells excluded. Sequencing was performed on naive CD8+ T cells sorted from blood. The receptors shown here come from a man aged 25 to 40 in good health.

The V and J genes are TRBV15 and TRBJ1-5; possibly TRBD1 for D (5 bases). The CDR3 has 15 residues. V dropped 6 bases and J dropped 6 bases, with 18 bases sitting between them. Germline-derived CDR1 and CDR2 are LNHNV and YYDKDF (reference sequence). The CDR3 reads CATSDEGAVGQPQHF. The CDR3 DNA reads TGTGCCACCAGTGATGAAGGGGCCGTCGGTCAGCCCCAGCATTTT.

This sequence joins TRBV11-2 and TRBJ2-3, with D unclear. This CDR3 is 15 amino acids long. The V and J ends lost 3 bases and 0 bases respectively, with 10 bases between them. CDR1 is SGHAT, CDR2 FQNNGV, per germline. CDR3 DNA sequence: TGTGCCAGCAGCTTGCCTACCACTAGCACAGATACGCAGTATTTT. Its translation: CASSLPTTSTDTQYF.

The chain has TRBV28 and TRBJ2-3, with D tentatively TRBD1 (6 bases). In germline, CDR1 is MDHEN, CDR2 SYDVKM. Trimming removed 8 bases at V and 2 bases at J, with 20 bases between. The CDR3 totals 16 residues. The CDR3 is CASGDLERQVTDTQYF. CDR3 in DNA: TGTGCCAGCGGAGACCTGGAAAGACAGGTCACAGATACGCAGTATTTT.

On this clone: The sample has other DNA sequences that encode this CDR3 too. The rearrangement joins TRBV27 to TRBJ2-1, with D perhaps given as TRBD1 or TRBD2 (5 bases each). The CDR3 sequence is 14 residues long. Germline CDR1 and CDR2: MNHEY and SMNVEV (reference sequence). V lost 5 bases, J lost 4 bases, and 12 bases lay in between. Here the CDR3 DNA reads TGTGCCAGCAGTCCTGGGGGAACGTACAATGAGCAGTTCTTC. Amino acids: CASSPGGTYNEQFF.

V gene TRBV27 combines with J gene TRBJ2-5, with TRBD1 matching 7 bases. Losses at the gene ends were 4 bases for V and 4 bases for J; bases not matched to a gene: 6. This CDR3 spans 14 amino acids. Germline CDR1 reads MNHEY; CDR2 reads SMNVEV (reference sequence). The CDR3 sequence is CASSSTGFGETQYF. CDR3 coding DNA: TGTGCCAGCAGTTCGACAGGGTTCGGAGAGACCCAGTACTTC.

The genes are TRBV9 and TRBJ2-3; TRBD2 agrees at 11 bases. Germline CDR1 SGDLS, CDR2 YYNGEE. The V gene end was trimmed by 0 bases and the J gene end by 0 bases; junction bases not matched to a gene: 9. The CDR3 runs 19 residues. The DNA of the CDR3 is TGTGCCAGCAGCGTAGGGGCTAGCGGGAGGACGACTAGCACAGATACGCAGTATTTT. Encoded protein: CASSVGASGRTTSTDTQYF.

Points on this clone: The same CDR3 also results from other DNA sequences found in this sample. V gene TRBV6-1 combines with J gene TRBJ2-7, with D possibly being TRBD1 or TRBD2 (5 bases each). The CDR3 length is 13 residues. The V gene's germline CDR1 is MNHNS and CDR2 SASEGT. V shed 6 bases and J shed 3 bases, with 12 bases lying between them. This CDR3 is CASSEGPDYEQYF. The CDR3 region has the DNA TGTGCCAGCAGCGAGGGGCCAGACTACGAGCAGTACTTC.

The chain carries TRBV9 and TRBJ2-7; 8 nucleotides line up with TRBD2. V shed 3 bases, J shed 5 bases, and the junction held 13 bases outside the gene matches. Germline lookup yields CDR1 SGDLS and CDR2 YYNGEE. The CDR3 has 16 residues. The CDR3 loop is CASSAPTSGGRDEQYF. The CDR3 DNA reads as TGTGCCAGCAGCGCGCCTACTAGCGGAGGGCGGGACGAGCAGTACTTC.